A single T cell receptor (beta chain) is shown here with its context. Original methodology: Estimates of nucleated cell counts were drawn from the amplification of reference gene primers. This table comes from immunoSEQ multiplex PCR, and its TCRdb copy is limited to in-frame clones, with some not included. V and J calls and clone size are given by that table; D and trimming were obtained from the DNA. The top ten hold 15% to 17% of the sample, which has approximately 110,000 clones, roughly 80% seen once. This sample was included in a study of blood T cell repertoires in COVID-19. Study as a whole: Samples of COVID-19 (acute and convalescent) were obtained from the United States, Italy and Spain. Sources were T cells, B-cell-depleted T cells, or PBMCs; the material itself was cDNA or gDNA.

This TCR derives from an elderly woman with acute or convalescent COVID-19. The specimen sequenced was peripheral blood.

DNA of the CDR3: TGTGCCAGCAGGGGACAGACAGTGAACACCGGGGAGCTGTTTTTT. Translated: CASRGQTVNTGELFF. The chain combines TRBV2 with TRBJ2-2; 7 positions match TRBD1. The germline gives CDR1 SNHLY, CDR2 FYNNEI. The ends lost 6 bases at V and 1 base at J; junction bases unmatched: 5. The CDR3 is 15 residues long.